This T cell receptor (beta chain) was captured in a study of T-cell reconstitution after alpha-beta-depleted transplantation in children. Study-wide findings and caveats: Most T-cell counts and diversity one year after the transplant came from T cells that were newly produced. Surviving recipient T cells and intrathymic progenitors accounted for some patients' high TCRbeta diversity at day 60. Where alpha-beta T cells came from about two months after transplant was reportedly several hundred expanded graft clones.

There are a few counts of this clonotype. Its matching antigen is unknown. Unique molecular identifiers were built into the TCRbeta library. Via MiXCR, TCRdb re-called the PCR reads, giving one row per CDR3 protein. This table has 250,000 to 300,000 distinct CDR3 sequences, 10% appearing once. The ends lost 3 bases at V and 5 bases at J; junction bases unmatched: 8. The CDR3 has 15 residues. Germline-derived CDR1 and CDR2 are MDHEN and SYDVKM. This rearrangement joins TRBV28 to TRBJ2-5; 8 bases match TRBD2. Sequencing used PBMCs, obtained before TCRalphabeta/CD19-depleted stem cell transplant. This sequence was found in a boy younger than two with acute myeloid leukemia, due to receive a stem cell transplant. In DNA, the CDR3 is TGTGCCAGCAGTTTTCGGGGGGGGGCCCGTGAGACCCAGTACTTC. Translation: CASSFRGGARETQYF.